The TCR beta chain under discussion was sequenced for a study of blood T cell repertoires in COVID-19. Looking at the study overall: Samples came from the United States, Italy and Spain, spanning acute and convalescent COVID-19.

Per the authors' pipeline: Amplifying reference gene primers gave estimates of nucleated cell counts. Generated by immunoSEQ multiplex PCR, the TCRdb table keeps only in-frame clones and is missing some. From that table come the V and J calls and clone size; the DNA was used to work out D and trimming. The repertoire holds approximately 50,000 clones, 70% to 85% seen once, with about 6% in the top ten. Donors were grouped by their self-reported clinical history. This clone came up once. Germline CDR1 reads SGHAT; CDR2 reads FQDESV (reference sequence). This CDR3 region has 13 residues. The V end lost 1 base, the J end lost 3 bases, and 6 bases lay between the germline ends.

Sequenced material: PBMCs or T cells enriched from blood (not recorded which). The J gene is TRBJ1-1, the V gene TRBV11-1; no clear D. The sequence came from a woman in her forties or fifties with acute COVID-19. The CDR3: CASSLGLYTEAFF. The CDR3 coding sequence is TGTGCCAGCAGCTTAGGGCTTTACACTGAAGCTTTCTTT.